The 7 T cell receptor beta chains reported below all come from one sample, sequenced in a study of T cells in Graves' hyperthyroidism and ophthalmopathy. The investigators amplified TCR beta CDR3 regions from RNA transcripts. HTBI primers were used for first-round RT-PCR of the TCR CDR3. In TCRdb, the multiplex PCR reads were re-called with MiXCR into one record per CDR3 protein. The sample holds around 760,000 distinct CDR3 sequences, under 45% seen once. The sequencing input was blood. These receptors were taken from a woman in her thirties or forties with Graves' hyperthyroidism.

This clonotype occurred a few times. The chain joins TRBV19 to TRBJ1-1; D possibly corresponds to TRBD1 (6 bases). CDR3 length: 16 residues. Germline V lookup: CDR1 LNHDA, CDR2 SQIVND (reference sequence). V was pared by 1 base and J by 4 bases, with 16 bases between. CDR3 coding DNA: TGTGCCAGTAGTATAGGAGCAGGGGTCCGGATCACTGAAGCTTTCTTT. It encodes CASSIGAGVRITEAFF. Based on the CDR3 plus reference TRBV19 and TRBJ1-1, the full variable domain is DGGITQSPKYLFRKEGQNVTLSCEQNLNHDAMYWYRQDPGQGLRLIYYSQIVNDFQKGDIAEGYSVSREKKESFPLTVTSAQKNPTAFYLCASSIGAGVRITEAFFGQGTRLTVV.

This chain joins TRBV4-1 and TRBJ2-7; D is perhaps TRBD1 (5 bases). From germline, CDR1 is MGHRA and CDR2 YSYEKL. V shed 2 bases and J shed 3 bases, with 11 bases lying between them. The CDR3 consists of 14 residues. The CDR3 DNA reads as TGCGCCAGCAGCCAACCTACAGGTTTCTACGAGCAGTACTTC. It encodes CASSQPTGFYEQYF.

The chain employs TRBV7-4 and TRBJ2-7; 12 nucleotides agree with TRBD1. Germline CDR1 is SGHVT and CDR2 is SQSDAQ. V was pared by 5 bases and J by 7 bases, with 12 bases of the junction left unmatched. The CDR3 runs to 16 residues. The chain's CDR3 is CASSDPPGQGAEEQYF. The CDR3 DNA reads TGTGCCAGCAGCGATCCTCCGGGACAGGGGGCAGAAGAGCAGTACTTC.

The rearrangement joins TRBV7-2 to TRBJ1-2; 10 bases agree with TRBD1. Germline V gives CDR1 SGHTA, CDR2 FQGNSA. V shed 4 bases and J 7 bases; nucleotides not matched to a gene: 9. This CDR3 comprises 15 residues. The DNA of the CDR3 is TGTGCCAGCAGCTCCCTAAGACAGGGGGCTGGTGGCTACACCTTC. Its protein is CASSSLRQGAGGYTF.

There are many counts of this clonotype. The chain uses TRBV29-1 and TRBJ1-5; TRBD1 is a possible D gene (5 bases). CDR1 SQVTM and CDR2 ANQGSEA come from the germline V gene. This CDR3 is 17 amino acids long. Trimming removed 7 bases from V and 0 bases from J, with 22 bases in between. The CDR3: CSAGYGTSDSSNQPQHF. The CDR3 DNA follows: TGCAGCGCTGGGTACGGGACCTCAGACAGTAGCAATCAGCCCCAGCATTTT.

CDR3 sequence: CASRPGIMNTEAFF. The CDR3, as DNA: TGTGCCAGCAGGCCCGGGATCATGAACACTGAAGCTTTCTTT. This chain joins TRBV6-1 and TRBJ1-1, with D unresolved. The CDR3 loop spans 14 amino acids. Germline V gene sequence: CDR1 MNHNS, CDR2 SASEGT. V was cut by 6 bases and J by 0 bases, with 11 bases left in between.

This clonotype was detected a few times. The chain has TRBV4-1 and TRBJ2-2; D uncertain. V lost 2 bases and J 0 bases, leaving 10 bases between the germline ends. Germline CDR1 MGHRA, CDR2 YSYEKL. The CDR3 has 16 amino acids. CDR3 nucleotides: TGCGCCAGCAGCCAATTGGGGAAAGCGAACACCGGGGAGCTGTTTTTT. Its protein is CASSQLGKANTGELFF.